The present T cell receptor beta chain was sequenced within a study of long-term antiretroviral therapy in people with HIV. The study's findings and limits: HIV repertoires spanned tighter CDR3 length ranges than controls did.

The run of the v3.0 immunoSEQ assay was at survey level. Libraries were prepared by immunoSEQ multiplex PCR; TCRdb keeps only in-frame clonotypes and omits some of them. In the table there are 35,000 to 40,000 clones, approximately 80% of which are singletons. There was at least one pre-ART PBMC sample for each donor, plus at least two post-ART PBMC samples. There were no participants with HIV treated outside the United States. V gave up 4 bases and J gave up 4 bases, with 16 bases separating them. The CDR3 covers 15 residues. The germline gives CDR1 SEHNR, CDR2 FQNEAQ (reference sequence). Concerning this clone: Its antigen remains unidentified.

Sequences were derived from unsorted PBMCs, sampled 0.3 years after starting antiretroviral therapy. This rearrangement joins TRBV7-9 to TRBJ1-1; a weak D match, TRBD1 (6 bases). This clonotype was sampled from a man younger than 35 with HIV. The CDR3 protein is CASSSGRGRTTEAFF. The DNA for the CDR3 is TGTGCCAGCAGCTCGGGTCGGGGGCGTACCACTGAAGCTTTCTTT.